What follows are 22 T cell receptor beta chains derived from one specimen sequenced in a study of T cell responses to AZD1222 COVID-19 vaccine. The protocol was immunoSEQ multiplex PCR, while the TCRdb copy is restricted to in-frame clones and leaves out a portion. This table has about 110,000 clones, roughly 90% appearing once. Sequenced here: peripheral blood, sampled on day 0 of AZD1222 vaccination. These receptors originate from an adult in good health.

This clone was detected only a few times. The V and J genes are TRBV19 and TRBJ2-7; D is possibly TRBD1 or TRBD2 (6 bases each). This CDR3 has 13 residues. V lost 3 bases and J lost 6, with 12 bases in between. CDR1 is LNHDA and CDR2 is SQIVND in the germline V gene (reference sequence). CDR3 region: CASSIGGRGEQYF. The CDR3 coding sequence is TGTGCCAGTAGTATTGGGGGGCGCGGCGAGCAGTACTTC.

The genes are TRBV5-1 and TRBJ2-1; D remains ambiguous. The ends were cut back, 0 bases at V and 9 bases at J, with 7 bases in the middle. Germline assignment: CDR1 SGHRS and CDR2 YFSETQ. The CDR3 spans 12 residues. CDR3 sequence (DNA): TGCGCCAGCAGCTTGGTCGAGATTGAGCAGTTCTTC. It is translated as CASSLVEIEQFF.

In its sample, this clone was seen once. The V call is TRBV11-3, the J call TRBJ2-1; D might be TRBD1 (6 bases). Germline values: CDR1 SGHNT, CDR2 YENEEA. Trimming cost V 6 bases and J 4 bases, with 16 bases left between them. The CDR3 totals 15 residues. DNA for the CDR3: TGTGCCAGCAGTAAAAGGGGGAAGGGGTACAATGAGCAGTTCTTC. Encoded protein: CASSKRGKGYNEQFF.

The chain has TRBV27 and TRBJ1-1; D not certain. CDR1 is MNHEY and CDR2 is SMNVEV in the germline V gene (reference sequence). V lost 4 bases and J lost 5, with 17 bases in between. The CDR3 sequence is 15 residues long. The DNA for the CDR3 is TGTGCCAGCAGTTCCCCCGGCTCTGGGCGAACTGAAGCTTTCTTT. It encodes CASSSPGSGRTEAFF.

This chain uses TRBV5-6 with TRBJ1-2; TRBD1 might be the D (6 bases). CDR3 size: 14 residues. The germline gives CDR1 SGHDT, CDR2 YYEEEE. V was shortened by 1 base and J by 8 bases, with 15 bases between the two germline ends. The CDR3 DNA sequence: TGTGCCAGCAGCTTGAACAGGGTCGCCCGCGGCTACACCTTC. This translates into CASSLNRVARGYTF.

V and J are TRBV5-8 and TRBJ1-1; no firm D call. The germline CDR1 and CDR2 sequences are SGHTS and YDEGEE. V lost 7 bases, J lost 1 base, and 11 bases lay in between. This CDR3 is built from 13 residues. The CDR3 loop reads CASLLWGNTEAFF. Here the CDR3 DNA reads TGTGCCAGCCTACTCTGGGGGAACACTGAAGCTTTCTTT.

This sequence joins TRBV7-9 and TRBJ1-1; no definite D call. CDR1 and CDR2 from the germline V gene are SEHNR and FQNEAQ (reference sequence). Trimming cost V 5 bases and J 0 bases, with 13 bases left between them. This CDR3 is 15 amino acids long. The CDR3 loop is CASSPPRAMNTEAFF. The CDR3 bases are TGTGCCAGCAGCCCACCGAGAGCTATGAACACTGAAGCTTTCTTT.

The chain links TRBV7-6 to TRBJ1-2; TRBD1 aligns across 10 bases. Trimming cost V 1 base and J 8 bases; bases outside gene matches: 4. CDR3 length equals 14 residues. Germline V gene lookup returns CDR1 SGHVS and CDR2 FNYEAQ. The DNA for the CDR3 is TGTGCCAGCAGCTTAGGACAGGGGGCGCGAGGCTACACCTTC. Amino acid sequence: CASSLGQGARGYTF.

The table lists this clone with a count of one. CDR3 amino acids: CASSIGTERIYGYTF. CDR3 nucleotide sequence: TGTGCCAGTAGTATAGGGACAGAAAGGATCTATGGCTACACCTTC. This chain uses TRBV19 with TRBJ1-2, with a tentative D call TRBD1 (6 bases). This CDR3 contains 15 residues. From germline, CDR1 is LNHDA and CDR2 SQIVND (reference sequence). V lost 1 base and J 4 bases, leaving 13 bases between the germline ends. Full variable domain (remainder filled in from reference TRBV19 and TRBJ1-2): DGGITQSPKYLFRKEGQNVTLSCEQNLNHDAMYWYRQDPGQGLRLIYYSQIVNDFQKGDIAEGYSVSREKKESFPLTVTSAQKNPTAFYLCASSIGTERIYGYTFGSGTRLTVV.

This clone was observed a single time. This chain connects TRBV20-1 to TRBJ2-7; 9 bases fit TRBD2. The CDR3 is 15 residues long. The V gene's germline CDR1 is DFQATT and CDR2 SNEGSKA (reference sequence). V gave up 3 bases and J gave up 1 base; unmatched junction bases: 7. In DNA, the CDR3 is TGCAGTGCTAGTGGCGGGAGGGCCATATCCTACGAGCAGTACTTC. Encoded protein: CSASGGRAISYEQYF.

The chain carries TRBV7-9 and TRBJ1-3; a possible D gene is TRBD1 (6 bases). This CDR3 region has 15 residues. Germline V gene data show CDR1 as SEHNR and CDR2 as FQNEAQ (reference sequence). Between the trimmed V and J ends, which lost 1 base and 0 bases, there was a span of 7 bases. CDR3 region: CASSLGGASGNTIYF. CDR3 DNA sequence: TGTGCCAGCAGCTTAGGGGGGGCCTCTGGAAACACCATATATTTT.

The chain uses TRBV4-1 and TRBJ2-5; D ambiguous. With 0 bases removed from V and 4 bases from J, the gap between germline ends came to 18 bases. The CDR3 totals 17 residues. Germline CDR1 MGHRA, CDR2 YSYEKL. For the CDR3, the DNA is TGCGCCAGCAGCCAAGAGTTTCTCCCGACATTTTTAGAGACCCAGTACTTC. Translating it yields CASSQEFLPTFLETQYF.

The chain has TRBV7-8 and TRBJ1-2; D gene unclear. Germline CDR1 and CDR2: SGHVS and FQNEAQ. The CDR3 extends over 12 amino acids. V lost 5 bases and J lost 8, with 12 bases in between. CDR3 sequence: CASSPVGAGYTF. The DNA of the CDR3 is TGTGCCAGCAGCCCCGTTGGAGCCGGCTACACCTTC.

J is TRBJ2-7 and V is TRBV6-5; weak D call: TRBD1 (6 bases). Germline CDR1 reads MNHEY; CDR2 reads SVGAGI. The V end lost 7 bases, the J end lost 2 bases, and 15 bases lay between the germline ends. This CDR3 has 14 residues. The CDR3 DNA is TGTGCCAGCACCTCCGGGACAACCGCCTACGAGCAGTACTTC. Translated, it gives CASTSGTTAYEQYF.

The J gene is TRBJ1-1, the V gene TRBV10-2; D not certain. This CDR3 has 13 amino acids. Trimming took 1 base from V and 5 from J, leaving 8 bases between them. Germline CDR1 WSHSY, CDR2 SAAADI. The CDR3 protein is CASSEFYGTEAFF. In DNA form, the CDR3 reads TGCGCCAGCAGTGAGTTTTACGGGACTGAAGCTTTCTTT.

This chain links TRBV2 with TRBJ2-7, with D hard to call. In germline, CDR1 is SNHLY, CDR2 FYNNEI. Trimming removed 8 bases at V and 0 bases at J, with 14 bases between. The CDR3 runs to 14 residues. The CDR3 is CASGELGRSYEQYF. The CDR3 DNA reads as TGTGCCAGCGGGGAATTGGGTCGCTCCTACGAGCAGTACTTC.

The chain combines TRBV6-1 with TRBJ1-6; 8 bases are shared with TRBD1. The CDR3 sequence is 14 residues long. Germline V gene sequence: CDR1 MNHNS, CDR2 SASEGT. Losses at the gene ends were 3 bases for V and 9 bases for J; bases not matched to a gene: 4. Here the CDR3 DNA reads TGTGCCAGCAGTGACCGGACAGGGAGTTCACCCCTCCACTTT. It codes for CASSDRTGSSPLHF.

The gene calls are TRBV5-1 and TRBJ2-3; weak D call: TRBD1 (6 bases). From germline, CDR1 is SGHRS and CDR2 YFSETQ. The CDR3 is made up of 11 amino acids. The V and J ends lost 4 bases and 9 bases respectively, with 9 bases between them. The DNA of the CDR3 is TGCGCCAGCAGCAGTAGGGGGACGCAGTATTTT. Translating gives CASSSRGTQYF. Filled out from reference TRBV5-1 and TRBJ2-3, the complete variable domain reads KAGVTQTPRYLIKTRGQQVTLSCSPISGHRSVSWYQQTPGQGLQFLFEYFSETQRNKGNFPGRFSGRQFSNSRSEMNVSTLELGDSALYLCASSSRGTQYFGPGTRLTVL.

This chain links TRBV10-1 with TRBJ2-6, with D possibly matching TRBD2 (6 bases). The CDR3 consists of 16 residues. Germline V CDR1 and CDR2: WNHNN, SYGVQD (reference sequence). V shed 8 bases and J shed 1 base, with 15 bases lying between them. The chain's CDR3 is CASSPAGISGANVLTF. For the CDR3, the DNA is TGCGCCAGCTCCCCCGCGGGAATTTCTGGGGCCAACGTCCTGACTTTC.

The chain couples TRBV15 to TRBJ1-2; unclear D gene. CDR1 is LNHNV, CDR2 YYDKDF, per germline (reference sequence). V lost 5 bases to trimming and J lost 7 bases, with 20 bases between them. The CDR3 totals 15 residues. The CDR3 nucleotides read TGTGCCACCAGCTCCCCCGGAGAGGGTAAGGTTGGCTACACCTTC. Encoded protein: CATSSPGEGKVGYTF. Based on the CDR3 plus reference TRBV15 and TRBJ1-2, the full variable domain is DAMVIQNPRYQVTQFGKPVTLSCSQTLNHNVMYWYQQKSSQAPKLLFHYYDKDFNNEADTPDNFQSRRPNTSFCFLDIRSPGLGDTAMYLCATSSPGEGKVGYTFGSGTRLTVV.

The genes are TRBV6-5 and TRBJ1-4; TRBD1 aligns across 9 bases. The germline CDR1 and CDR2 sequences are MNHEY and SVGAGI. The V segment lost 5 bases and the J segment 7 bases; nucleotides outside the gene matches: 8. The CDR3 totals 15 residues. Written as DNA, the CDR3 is TGTGCCAGCAGTCGCGGGACAGGGCTTAGTGAAAAACTGTTTTTT. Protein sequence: CASSRGTGLSEKLFF.

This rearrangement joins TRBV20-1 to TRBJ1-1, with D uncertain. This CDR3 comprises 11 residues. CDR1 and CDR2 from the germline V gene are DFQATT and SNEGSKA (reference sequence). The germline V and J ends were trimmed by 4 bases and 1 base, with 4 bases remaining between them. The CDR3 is CSAIKNTEAFF. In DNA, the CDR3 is TGCAGTGCTATAAAGAACACTGAAGCTTTCTTT.